The T cell receptor beta chain under discussion was sequenced for a study of prognosis after radiotherapy for stage I lung cancer. Multiplex PCR in two rounds served to amplify TCR beta CDR3 from genomic DNA. Round one of PCR was performed, and it used primers specific to each TRBV and TRBJ gene. TCRdb re-called the multiplex PCR reads through MiXCR, storing one row per CDR3 protein. This sample has tens of thousands of distinct CDR3 sequences, with 30% to 35% found just once. This clonotype was counted at least ten times. Its antigen remains unidentified. All patients were node-negative on CT and PET/CT, without prior chemotherapy, radiotherapy or other malignancies. Findings of the study overall: Diminished Shannon entropy following stereotactic body radiation therapy characterized patients who developed distant metastases. The study found that unique TCR clone counts fell after stereotactic body radiation therapy, median around 10,000 versus 6,500.

Germline CDR1 is SGHVS and CDR2 is FQNEAQ. Trimming removed 2 bases from V and 4 bases from J, with 15 bases in between. There are 16 residues in the CDR3. The rearrangement joins TRBV7-8 to TRBJ1-5; a possible D gene is TRBD1 (5 bases). The TCR comes from a donor aged 50 or older with non-small cell lung cancer. Sequenced material: PBMCs, taken before or after stereotactic body radiation therapy (not recorded which). CDR3 in DNA: TGTGCCAGCAGCTTACGTATTTGGGGACCTAATCAGCCCCAGCATTTT. It translates to CASSLRIWGPNQPQHF.